The entry below describes one T cell receptor beta chain. Original handling: Reference gene primer amplification in the assay estimated nucleated cell counts. Assay: immunoSEQ multiplex PCR; the TCRdb copy retains only in-frame clones and omits some. D and trimming were read from the DNA, whereas the V and J calls and clone size are those reported in that table. The sample contains approximately 46,000 clones, 86% of which appear only once. This sample is part of a study of blood T cell repertoires in COVID-19. Looking at the study overall: Both acute and convalescent COVID-19 samples were obtained from the United States, Italy and Spain. The analysed material was cDNA or gDNA that came from T cells, B-cell-depleted T cells, or PBMCs.

CDR1 and CDR2 from the germline V gene are MGHRA and YSYEKL. V shed 0 bases and J shed 0 bases, with 5 bases lying between them. This CDR3 has 14 amino acids. This clonotype was obtained from a man in his 60s with active or convalescent COVID-19. Sequencing was carried out using peripheral blood. The rearrangement uses TRBV4-1 and TRBJ1-1; D is unresolved. The CDR3 protein is CASSQDRMNTEAFF. The CDR3 region has the DNA TGCGCCAGCAGCCAAGACAGGATGAACACTGAAGCTTTCTTT.